A single TCR beta chain is shown here with its context. The antigen remains undetermined. V shed 5 bases, J shed 2 bases, and the junction held 5 bases outside the gene matches. Germline V gives CDR1 SGHTA, CDR2 FQGNSA. This CDR3 comprises 17 residues. These data originate in a study of cytomegalovirus exposure and HLA in healthy donors. In the study overall: Sequencing of about 179 million T cells in an earlier analysis found 95 million to 120 million unique TCR beta sequences.

Overall study results and limits: Using a false discovery rate of 0.05, a later analysis showed that some 16,000 TCR beta sequences were associated with HLA alleles. As a later analysis revealed, the rate of TCR association differed by HLA locus, with DRB1 most and HLA-C fewest.

PCR involved 60 Vbeta and 13 Jbeta primers. The assay was immunoSEQ multiplex PCR, and TCRdb's table has in-frame clones only and misses some. The sample consists of over 100,000 clones, roughly 8.3% of them appearing once. Sequenced input: PBMCs. The chain joins TRBV7-2 to TRBJ2-2; 13 bases fit TRBD2. The receptor was isolated from a man aged 40-49 years in good health and CMV-seronegative. In DNA form, the CDR3 reads TGTGCCAGCAGCCCTAGACTAGCGGGGGGCAACACCGGGGAGCTGTTTTTT. It yields the protein CASSPRLAGGNTGELFF.